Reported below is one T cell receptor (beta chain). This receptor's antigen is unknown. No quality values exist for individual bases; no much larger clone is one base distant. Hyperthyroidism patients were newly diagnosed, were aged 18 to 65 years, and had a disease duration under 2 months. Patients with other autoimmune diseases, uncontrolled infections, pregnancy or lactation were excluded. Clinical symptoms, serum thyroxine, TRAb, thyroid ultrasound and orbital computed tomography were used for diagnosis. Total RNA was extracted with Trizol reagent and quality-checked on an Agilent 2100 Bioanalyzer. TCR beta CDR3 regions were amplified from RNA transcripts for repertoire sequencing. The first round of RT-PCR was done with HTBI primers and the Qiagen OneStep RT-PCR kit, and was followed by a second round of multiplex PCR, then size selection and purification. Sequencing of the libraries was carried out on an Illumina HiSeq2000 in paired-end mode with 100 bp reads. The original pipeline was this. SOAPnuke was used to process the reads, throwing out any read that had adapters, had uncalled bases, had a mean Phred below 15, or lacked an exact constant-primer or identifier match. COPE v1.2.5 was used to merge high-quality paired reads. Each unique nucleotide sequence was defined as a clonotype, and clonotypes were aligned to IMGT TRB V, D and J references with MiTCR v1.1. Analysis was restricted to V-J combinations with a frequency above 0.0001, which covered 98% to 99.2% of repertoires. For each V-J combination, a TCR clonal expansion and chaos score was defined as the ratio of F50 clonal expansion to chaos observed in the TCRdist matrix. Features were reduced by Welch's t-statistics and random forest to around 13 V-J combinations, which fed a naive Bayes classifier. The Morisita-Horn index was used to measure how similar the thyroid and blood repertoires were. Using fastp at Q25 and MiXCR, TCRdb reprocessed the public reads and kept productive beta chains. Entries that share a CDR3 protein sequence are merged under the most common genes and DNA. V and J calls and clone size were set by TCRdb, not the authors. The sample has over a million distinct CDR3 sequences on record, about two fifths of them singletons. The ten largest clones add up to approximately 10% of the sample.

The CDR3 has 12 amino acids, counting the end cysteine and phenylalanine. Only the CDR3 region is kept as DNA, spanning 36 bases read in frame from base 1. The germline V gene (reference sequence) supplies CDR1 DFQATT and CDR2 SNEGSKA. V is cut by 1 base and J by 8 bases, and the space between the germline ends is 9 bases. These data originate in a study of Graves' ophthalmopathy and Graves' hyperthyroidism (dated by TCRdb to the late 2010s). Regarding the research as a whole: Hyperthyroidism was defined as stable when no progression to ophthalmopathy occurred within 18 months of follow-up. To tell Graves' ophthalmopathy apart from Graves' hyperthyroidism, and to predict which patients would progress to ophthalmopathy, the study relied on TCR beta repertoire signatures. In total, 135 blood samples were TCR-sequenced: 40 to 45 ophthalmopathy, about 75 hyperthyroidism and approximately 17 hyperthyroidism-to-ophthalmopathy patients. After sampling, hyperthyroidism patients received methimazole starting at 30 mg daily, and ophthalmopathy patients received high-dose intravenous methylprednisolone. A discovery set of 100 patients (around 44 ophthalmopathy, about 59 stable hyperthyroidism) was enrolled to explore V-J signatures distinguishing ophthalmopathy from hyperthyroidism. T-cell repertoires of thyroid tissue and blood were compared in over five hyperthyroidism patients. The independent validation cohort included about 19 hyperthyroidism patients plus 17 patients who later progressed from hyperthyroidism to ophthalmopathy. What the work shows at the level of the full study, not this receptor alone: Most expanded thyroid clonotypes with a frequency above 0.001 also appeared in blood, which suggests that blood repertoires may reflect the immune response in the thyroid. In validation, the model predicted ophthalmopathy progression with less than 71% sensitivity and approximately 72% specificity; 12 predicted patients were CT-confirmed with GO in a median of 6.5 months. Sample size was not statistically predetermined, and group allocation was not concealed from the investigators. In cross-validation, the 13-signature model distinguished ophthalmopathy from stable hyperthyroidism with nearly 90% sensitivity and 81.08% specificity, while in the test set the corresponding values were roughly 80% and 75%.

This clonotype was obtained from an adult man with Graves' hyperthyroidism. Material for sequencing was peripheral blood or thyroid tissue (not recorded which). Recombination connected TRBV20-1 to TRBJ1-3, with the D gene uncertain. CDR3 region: CSARAQRDTIYF. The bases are TGCAGTGCTAGAGCCCAGCGGGACACCATATATTTT.